Listed here is a single T cell receptor beta chain. What it binds is not known. The same CDR3 can be traced to other DNA sequences in this sample. The record originates from a study of shared clonotypes between healthy human individuals. Study-level findings and limits: Some clonotypes were shared by all four sorted-subset donors, while others were not shared. The non-shared ones had lower generation probabilities than the shared ones. Genetic and exposure-history diversity was limited by the small donor number. Of the naive CD4 clonotypes, roughly 5.5% were shared across several donors.

Method: immunoSEQ multiplex PCR; TCRdb's copy keeps in-frame clones and lacks some. The table includes about 2.4 million clones, 90% to 95% detected once. V was pared by 4 bases and J by 2 bases, with 12 bases between. The length of the CDR3 is 14 residues. Per the germline V gene, CDR1 is SGHRS and CDR2 is YFSETQ. The authors divided CD4+ cells into CD45RA+ naive and CD45RA-negative memory subsets. J is TRBJ2-5 and V is TRBV5-1; tentative D call: TRBD2 (6 bases). Material for sequencing was naive CD4+ T cells from PBMCs. As for subset: CD45RA+ positively selected. The clonotype was recovered from a man younger than 35 in good health. Some clones in this sample may be carry-over from other donors' samples. DNA of the CDR3: TGCGCCAGCAGCGCGGGGACGGGGCAAGAGACCCAGTACTTC. Translation: CASSAGTGQETQYF.